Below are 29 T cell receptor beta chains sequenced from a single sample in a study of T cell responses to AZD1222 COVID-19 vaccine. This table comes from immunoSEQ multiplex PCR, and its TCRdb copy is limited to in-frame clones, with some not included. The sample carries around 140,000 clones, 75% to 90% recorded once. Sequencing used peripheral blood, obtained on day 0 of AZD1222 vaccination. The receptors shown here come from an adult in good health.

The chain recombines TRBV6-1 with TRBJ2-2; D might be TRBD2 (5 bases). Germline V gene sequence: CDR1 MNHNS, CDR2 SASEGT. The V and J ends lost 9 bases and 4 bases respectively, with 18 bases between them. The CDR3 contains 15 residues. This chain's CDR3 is CASITPEGFTGELFF. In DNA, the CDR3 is TGTGCCAGTATCACTCCTGAGGGTTTCACCGGGGAGCTGTTTTTT.

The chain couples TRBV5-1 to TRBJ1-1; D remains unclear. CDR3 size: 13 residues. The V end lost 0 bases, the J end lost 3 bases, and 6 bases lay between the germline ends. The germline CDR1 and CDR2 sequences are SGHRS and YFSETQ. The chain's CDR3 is CASSLASDTEAFF. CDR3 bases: TGCGCCAGCAGCTTGGCATCGGACACTGAAGCTTTCTTT.

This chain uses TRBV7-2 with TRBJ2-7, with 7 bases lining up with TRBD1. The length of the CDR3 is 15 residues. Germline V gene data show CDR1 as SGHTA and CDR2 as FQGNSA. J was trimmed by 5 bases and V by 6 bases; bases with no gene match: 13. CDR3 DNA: TGTGCCAGCAGTCACCGACCGGGACAGAGGGACGAGCAGTACTTC. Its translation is CASSHRPGQRDEQYF.

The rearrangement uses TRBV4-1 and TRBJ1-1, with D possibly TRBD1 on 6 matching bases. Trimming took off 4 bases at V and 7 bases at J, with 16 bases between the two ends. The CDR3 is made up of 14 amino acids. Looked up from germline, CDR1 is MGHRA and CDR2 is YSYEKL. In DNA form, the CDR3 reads TGCGCCAGCAGCCCATTAGGGGGGGCAAATGAAGCTTTCTTT. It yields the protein CASSPLGGANEAFF.

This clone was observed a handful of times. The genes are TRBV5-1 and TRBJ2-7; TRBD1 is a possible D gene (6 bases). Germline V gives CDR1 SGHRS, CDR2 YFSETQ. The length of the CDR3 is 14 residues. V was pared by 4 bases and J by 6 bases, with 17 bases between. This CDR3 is CASSLRQDLPEQYF. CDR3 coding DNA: TGCGCCAGCAGCCTAAGACAGGACCTCCCCGAGCAGTACTTC.

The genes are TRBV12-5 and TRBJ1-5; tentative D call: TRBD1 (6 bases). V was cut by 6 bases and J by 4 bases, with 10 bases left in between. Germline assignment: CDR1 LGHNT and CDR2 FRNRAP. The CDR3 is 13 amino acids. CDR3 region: CASGTQGNQPQHF. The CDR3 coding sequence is TGTGCTAGTGGCACACAGGGAAATCAGCCCCAGCATTTT.

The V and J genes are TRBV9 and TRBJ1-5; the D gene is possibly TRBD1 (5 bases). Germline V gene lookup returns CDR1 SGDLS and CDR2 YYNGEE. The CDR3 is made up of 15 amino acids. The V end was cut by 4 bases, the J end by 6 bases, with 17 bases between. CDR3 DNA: TGTGCCAGCAGCATTAGTGAGGGGATCAGTCAGCCCCAGCATTTT. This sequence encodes CASSISEGISQPQHF. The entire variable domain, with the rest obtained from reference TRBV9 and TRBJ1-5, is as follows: DSGVTQTPKHLITATGQRVTLRCSPRSGDLSVYWYQQSLDQGLQFLIQYYNGEERAKGNILERFSAQQFPDLHSELNLSSLELGDSALYFCASSISEGISQPQHFGDGTRLSIL.

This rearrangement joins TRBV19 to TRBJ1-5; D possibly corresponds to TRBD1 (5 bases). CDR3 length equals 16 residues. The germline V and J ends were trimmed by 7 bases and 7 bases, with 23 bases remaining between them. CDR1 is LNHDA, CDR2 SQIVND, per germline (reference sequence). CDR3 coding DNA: TGTGCCAGTAAGGGGTTAGCAGGGAGGAATGAGCAGCCCCAGCATTTT. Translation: CASKGLAGRNEQPQHF.

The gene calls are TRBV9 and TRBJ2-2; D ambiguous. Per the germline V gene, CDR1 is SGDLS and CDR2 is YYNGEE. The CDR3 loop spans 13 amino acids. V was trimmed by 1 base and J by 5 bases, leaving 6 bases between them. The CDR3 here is CASSVSSTGELFF. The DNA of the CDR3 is TGTGCCAGCAGCGTAAGTTCGACCGGGGAGCTGTTTTTT.

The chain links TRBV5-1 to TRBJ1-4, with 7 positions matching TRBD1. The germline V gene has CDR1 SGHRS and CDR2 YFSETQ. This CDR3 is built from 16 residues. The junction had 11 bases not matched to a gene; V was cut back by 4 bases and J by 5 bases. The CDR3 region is CASSRETGHQNEKLFF. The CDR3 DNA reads TGCGCCAGCAGCCGGGAGACAGGGCACCAAAATGAAAAACTGTTTTTT.

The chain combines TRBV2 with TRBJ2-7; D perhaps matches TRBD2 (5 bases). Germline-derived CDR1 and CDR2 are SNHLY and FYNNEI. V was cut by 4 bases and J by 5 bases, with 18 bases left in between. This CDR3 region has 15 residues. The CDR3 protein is CASSVAGPTGDEQYF. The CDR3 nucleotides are TGTGCCAGCAGTGTTGCGGGTCCCACCGGGGACGAGCAGTACTTC.

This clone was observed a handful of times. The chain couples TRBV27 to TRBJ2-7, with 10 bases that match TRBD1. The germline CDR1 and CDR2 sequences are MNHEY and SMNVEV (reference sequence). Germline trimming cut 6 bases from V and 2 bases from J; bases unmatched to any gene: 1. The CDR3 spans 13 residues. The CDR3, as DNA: TGTGCCAGCAGAGGACAGGGGGCCTACGAGCAGTACTTC. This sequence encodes CASRGQGAYEQYF.

The CDR3 DNA is TGCGCCAGCAGCCAAGTGGGGACCGTCCAAGAGACCCAGTACTTC. This encodes CASSQVGTVQETQYF. The chain employs TRBV4-1 and TRBJ2-5; tentatively, D is TRBD1 or TRBD2 (5 bases each). The CDR3 runs to 15 residues. The germline CDR1 and CDR2 sequences are MGHRA and YSYEKL. The ends were cut back, 1 base at V and 1 base at J, with 10 bases in the middle.

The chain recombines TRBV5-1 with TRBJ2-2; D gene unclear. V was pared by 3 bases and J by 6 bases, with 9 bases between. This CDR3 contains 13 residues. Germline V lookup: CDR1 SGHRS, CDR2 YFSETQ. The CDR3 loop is CASSSGDPGELFF. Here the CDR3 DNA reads TGCGCCAGCAGCTCCGGAGATCCCGGGGAGCTGTTTTTT.

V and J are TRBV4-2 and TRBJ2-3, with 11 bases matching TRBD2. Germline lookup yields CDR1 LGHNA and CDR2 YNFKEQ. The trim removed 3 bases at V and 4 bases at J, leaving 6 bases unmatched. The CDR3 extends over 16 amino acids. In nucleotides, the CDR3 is TGTGCCAGCAGCCACACCCTTAGCGGGGGGGCAGATACGCAGTATTTT. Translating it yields CASSHTLSGGADTQYF.

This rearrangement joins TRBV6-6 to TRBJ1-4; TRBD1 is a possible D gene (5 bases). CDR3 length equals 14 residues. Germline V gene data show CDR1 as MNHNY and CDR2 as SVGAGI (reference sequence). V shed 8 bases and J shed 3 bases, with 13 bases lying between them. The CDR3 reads CASYRGAPNEKLFF. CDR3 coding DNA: TGTGCCAGCTACCGAGGGGCGCCTAATGAAAAACTGTTTTTT.

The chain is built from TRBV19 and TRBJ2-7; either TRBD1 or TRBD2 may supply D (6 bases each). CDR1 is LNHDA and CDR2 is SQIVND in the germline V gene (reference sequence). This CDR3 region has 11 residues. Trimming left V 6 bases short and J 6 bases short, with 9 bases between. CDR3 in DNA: TGTGCCAGTAGATCGGGGGCCGAGCAGTACTTC. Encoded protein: CASRSGAEQYF.

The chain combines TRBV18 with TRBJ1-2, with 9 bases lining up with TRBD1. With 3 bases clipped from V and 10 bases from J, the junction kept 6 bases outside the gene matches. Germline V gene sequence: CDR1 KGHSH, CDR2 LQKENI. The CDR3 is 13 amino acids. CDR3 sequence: CASSPTGGQVYTF. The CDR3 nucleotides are TGTGCCAGCTCACCCACAGGGGGCCAAGTCTACACCTTC.

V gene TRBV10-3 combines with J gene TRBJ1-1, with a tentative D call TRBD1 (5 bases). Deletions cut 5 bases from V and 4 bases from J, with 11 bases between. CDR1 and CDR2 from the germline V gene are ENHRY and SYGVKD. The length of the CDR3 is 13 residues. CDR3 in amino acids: CAISSREGTEAFF. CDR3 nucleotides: TGTGCCATCAGTTCCAGGGAGGGCACTGAAGCTTTCTTT.

CDR3 DNA sequence: TGTGCCAGCAGCCAAGAGTGGCGGGGCCGGAGCGAAAAACTGTTTTTT. Translating gives CASSQEWRGRSEKLFF. This sequence joins TRBV3-1 (or the pseudogene TRBV3-2) and TRBJ1-4; possibly TRBD1 for D (5 bases). V was trimmed by 0 bases and J by 8 bases, leaving 16 bases between them. The CDR3 totals 16 residues. The germline gives CDR1 LGHDT, CDR2 YNNKEL (reference sequence).

The CDR3 loop reads CASSRGQPTIYGYTF. The CDR3 DNA is TGTGCCAGCAGCCGAGGACAGCCAACCATCTATGGCTACACCTTC. The chain couples TRBV3-1 (or the pseudogene TRBV3-2) to TRBJ1-2; weak D call: TRBD1 (6 bases). The germline V and J ends were trimmed by 4 bases and 4 bases, with 16 bases remaining between them. In germline, CDR1 is LGHDT, CDR2 YNNKEL (reference sequence). CDR3 length: 15 residues.

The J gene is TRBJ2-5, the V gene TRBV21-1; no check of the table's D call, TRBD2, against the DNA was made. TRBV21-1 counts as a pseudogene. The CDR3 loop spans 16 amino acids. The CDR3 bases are TGTGCCAGCAGCAAAGATAGCCCACCGCTTGAAGAGACCCAGTACTTC. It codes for CASSKDSPPLEETQYF.

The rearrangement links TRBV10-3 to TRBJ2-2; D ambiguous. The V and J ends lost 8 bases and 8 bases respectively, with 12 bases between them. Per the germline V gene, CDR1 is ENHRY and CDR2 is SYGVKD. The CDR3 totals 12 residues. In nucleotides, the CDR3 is TGTGCCATCTCCTGGGATAGAGGGGAGCTGTTTTTT. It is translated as CAISWDRGELFF.

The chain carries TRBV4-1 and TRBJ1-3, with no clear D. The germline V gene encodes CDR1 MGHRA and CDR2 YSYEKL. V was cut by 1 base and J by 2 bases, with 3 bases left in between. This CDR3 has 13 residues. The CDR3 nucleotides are TGCGCCAGCAGCCAAGGGGCTGGAAACACCATATATTTT. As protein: CASSQGAGNTIYF.

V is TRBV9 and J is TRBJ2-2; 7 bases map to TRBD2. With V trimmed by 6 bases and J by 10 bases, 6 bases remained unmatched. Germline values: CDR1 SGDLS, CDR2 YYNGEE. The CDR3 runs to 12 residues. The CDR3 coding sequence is TGTGCCAGCACCCCGGGGGGAGCGGAGCTGTTTTTT. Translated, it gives CASTPGGAELFF.

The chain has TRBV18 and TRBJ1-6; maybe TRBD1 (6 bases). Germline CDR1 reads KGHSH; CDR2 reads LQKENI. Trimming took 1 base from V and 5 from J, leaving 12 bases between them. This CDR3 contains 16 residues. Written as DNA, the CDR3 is TGTGCCAGCTCACCACTCGGGGGGCAGAATAATTCACCCCTCCACTTT. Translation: CASSPLGGQNNSPLHF.

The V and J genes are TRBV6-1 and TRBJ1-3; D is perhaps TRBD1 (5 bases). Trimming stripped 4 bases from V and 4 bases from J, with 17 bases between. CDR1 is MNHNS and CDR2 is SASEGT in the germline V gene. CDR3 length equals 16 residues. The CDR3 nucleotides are TGTGCCAGCAGTGGTGAGAGGGGCTCATCGGGAAACACCATATATTTT. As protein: CASSGERGSSGNTIYF.

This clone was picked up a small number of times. CDR3 sequence reads: CASSLSPGEAFF. CDR3 sequence (DNA): TGTGCCAGCAGCCTTTCCCCGGGCGAAGCTTTCTTT. This chain uses TRBV5-4 with TRBJ1-1, with D unclear. Trimming left V 4 bases short and J 8 bases short, with 12 bases between. CDR3 length: 12 residues. Germline CDR1 SGHNT, CDR2 YYREEE (reference sequence).

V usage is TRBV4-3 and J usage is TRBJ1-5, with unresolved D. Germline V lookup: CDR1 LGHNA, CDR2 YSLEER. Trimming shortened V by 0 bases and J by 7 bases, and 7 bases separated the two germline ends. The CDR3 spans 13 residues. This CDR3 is CASSQDKGQPQHF. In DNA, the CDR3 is TGCGCCAGCAGCCAAGATAAGGGCCAGCCCCAGCATTTT.